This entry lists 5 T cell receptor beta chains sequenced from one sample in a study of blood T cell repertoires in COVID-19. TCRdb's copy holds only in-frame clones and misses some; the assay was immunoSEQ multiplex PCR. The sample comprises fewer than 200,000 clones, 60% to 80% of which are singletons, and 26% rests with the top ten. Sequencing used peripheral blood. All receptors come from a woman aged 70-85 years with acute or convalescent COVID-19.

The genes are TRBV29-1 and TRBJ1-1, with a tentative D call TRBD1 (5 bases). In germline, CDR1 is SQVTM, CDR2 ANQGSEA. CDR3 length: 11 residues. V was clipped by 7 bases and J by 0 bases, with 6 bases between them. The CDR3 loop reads CSGRVNTEAFF. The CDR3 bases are TGCAGCGGCAGGGTGAACACTGAAGCTTTCTTT. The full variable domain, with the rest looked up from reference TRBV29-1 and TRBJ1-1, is SAVISQKPSRDICQRGTSLTIQCQVDSQVTMMFWYRQQPGQSLTLIATANQGSEATYESGFVIDKFPISRPNLTFSTLTVSNMSPEDSSIYLCSGRVNTEAFFGQGTRLTVV.

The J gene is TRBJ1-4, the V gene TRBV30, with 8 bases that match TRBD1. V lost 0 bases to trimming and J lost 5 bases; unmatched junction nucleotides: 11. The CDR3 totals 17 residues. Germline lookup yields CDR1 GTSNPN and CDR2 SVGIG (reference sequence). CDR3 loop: CAWSVLAGGLRNEKLFF. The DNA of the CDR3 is TGTGCCTGGAGTGTACTGGCAGGGGGCCTCCGAAATGAAAAACTGTTTTTT.

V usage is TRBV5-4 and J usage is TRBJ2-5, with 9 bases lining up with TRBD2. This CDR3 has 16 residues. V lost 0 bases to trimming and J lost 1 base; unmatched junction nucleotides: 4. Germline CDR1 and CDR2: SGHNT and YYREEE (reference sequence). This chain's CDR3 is CASSLELAGSQETQYF. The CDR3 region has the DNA TGTGCCAGCAGCTTGGAACTAGCGGGCAGCCAAGAGACCCAGTACTTC. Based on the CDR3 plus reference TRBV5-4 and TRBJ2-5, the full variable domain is ETGVTQSPTHLIKTRGQQVTLRCSSQSGHNTVSWYQQALGQGPQFIFQYYREEENGRGNFPPRFSGLQFPNYSSELNVNALELDDSALYLCASSLELAGSQETQYFGPGTRLLVL.

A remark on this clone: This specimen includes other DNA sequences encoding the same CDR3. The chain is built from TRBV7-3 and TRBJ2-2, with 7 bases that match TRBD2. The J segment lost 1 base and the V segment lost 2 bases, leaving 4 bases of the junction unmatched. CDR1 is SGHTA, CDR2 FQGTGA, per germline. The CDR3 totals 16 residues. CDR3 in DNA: TGTGCCAGCAGCTTATTAGCTAGCGGGAACACCGGGGAGCTGTTTTTT. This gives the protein CASSLLASGNTGELFF.

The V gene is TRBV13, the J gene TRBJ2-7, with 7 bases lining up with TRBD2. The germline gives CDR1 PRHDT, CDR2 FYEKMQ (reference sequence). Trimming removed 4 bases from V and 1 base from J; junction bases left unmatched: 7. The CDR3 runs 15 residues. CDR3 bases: TGTGCCAGCAGCTCTCGGGGAGCGGGGTCCTACGAGCAGTACTTC. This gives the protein CASSSRGAGSYEQYF.